This TCR beta chain comes out of a study of blood T cell repertoires in COVID-19 (dated by TCRdb to about 2020). A note on the overall study: Collaborator samples came from the United States, Italy and Spain and covered acute and convalescent phases of COVID-19. The material from the prospective study consisted of cDNA or gDNA derived from T cells, B-cell-depleted T cells, or PBMCs. Subjects who had been exposed to COVID-19, were actively infected with it, or had recovered from it provided the deeply sampled blood TCRbeta repertoires that made up the dataset. A freely available public database, intended as a resource for researchers studying the immune response to SARS-CoV-2, is where the repertoires were released. The samples were drawn from the first 160 participants of the ongoing ImmuneRACE study and from 1,200 or so subjects provided by 6 global collaborators. Sample metadata almost always included a de-identified subject ID, COVID-19 status, age in years and sex. Where available, HLA class I and class II types were obtained from metadata supplied by the sample provider rather than from assay-based typing.

TCRbeta CDR3 regions were amplified from genomic DNA using the immunoSEQ Assay, a bias-controlled multiplex PCR. In the paper's pipeline: The number of nucleated cells in each sample was estimated from the amplification of reference gene primers within the assay. To quantify the absolute abundance of each unique TCRbeta CDR3 rearrangement, sequence reads were collapsed and filtered. For each sample, productive Simpson clonality was calculated as the square root of Simpson's diversity index across productive rearrangements. The source is immuneACCESS, and TCRdb retained only in-frame sequences with V and J called. Part of the clones is not carried over; for the studies checked, unresolved V genes explain less than half of this, and the remainder is unexplained. V and J calls and clone size follow that table, whereas D and trimming were derived from the DNA. The sample includes 250,000 to 300,000 clones, with roughly 90% observed a single time. The ten largest clones represent around 13% of the sample.

Overall results and qualifications from the work: How much clinical and demographic metadata was included differed by source and by participant, and the metadata was provided uncurated.

Concerning this clone itself: Its binding antigen is unknown. Per-nucleotide qualities are absent, and no much larger clonotype sits a single base away.

Reading the germline V gene gives CDR1 SGDLS and CDR2 YYNGEE. The CDR3 goes from the cysteine to the phenylalanine over 15 residues. The retained sequence is limited to the CDR3, 45 bases, with the frame set at the first base. Trimming costs V 0 bases and J 5 bases, and their ends lie 15 bases apart. At one collaborating source in Seattle, patients were enrolled during active infection and were followed longitudinally through the course of disease. Each collaborating institution followed its own protocols to collect whole blood in K2EDTA tubes. For TCRbeta analysis, collaborator samples were shipped as frozen whole blood, as isolated PBMCs, or as DNA extracted from either sample type.

The sequencing sample was made of peripheral blood. The TCR was taken from a woman in her seventies with COVID-19, enrolled during active disease. The rearrangement combines TRBV9 with TRBJ2-7; the D gene is perhaps TRBD1, from 6 matching bases. The DNA sequence is given as TGTGCCAGCAGCGTAGGTGAGGCAGGGGCCCACGAGCAGTACTTC. Its protein reads: CASSVGEAGAHEQYF. Full variable domain (CDR3 extended with the reference TRBV9 and TRBJ2-7 proteins): DSGVTQTPKHLITATGQRVTLRCSPRSGDLSVYWYQQSLDQGLQFLIQYYNGEERAKGNILERFSAQQFPDLHSELNLSSLELGDSALYFCASSVGEAGAHEQYFGPGTRLTVT.